This T cell receptor (beta chain) is from a study of T cells in Graves' hyperthyroidism and ophthalmopathy (dated by TCRdb to between 2018 and 2021). Regarding the research as a whole: Peripheral blood samples were taken at initial diagnosis, before any treatment was given. In about six Graves' hyperthyroidism patients, the study also compared T-cell repertoires from thyroid tissue with T-cell repertoires from blood. Prospective prediction of ophthalmopathy was tested in an independent validation cohort of 18 hyperthyroidism patients and 15 to 17 patients who later progressed to ophthalmopathy. To identify TCR V-J signatures that set the groups apart, the researchers used a discovery cohort of more than 95 patients, made up of roughly 40 with Graves' ophthalmopathy and 55 to 65 with stable Graves' hyperthyroidism. The roughly 100 discovery patients were divided at random into training and test sets in a 7:3 ratio. Following sampling, methimazole starting at 30 mg daily was given to hyperthyroidism patients, and high-dose intravenous methylprednisolone was given to ophthalmopathy patients. TCR Vbeta CDR3 sequencing of 135 peripheral blood samples (fewer than 45 ophthalmopathy, around 80 hyperthyroidism and roughly 17 progressor patients) is reported in the paper.

Here is what the overall study found, with its caveats: In validation, the model predicted progression to ophthalmopathy with 65% to 71% sensitivity and around 72% specificity, a median of about six months before onset. Most expanded thyroid clonotypes (frequency above 0.001) were also detected in blood, suggesting blood repertoires may reflect thyroid immune responses. Sample size was not statistically predetermined, and investigators were not blinded to group allocation. In cross-validation, a model built on a 13 V-J signature told ophthalmopathy apart from stable hyperthyroidism with 85% to 90% sensitivity and roughly 83% specificity, and in testing the same model reached 80%/75%.

The TCR beta CDR3 regions were amplified from the RNA transcripts. The first round of RT-PCR for the TCR CDR3 was performed with the HTBI primer set and the Qiagen OneStep RT-PCR kit. Libraries were constructed in a second round of multiplex PCR, after which size selection and purification were carried out. Sequencing of the libraries was done on an Illumina HiSeq2000 using paired-end 100 bp reads. The original methods were these. SOAPnuke was used to process the raw data, throwing out any read that contained adapters or uncalled bases, had a mean Phred below 15, or lacked an exact constant-primer or identifier match. High-quality paired reads were merged using COPE v1.2.5, and each unique nucleotide sequence was defined as a clonotype. MiTCR v1.1 was used to align clonotypes to the IMGT TRBV, TRBD and TRBJ reference segments. The analysis included only V-J combinations with a frequency above 0.0001, which together covered 98% to 99.2% of the repertoires. The TCS score was defined as F50 (clonal expansion) divided by E x V (chaos), with BLOSUM62-based TCRdist calculated between CDR3 peptides within each V-J. Welch's t-statistics and random forest reduced fewer than 550 V-J features to roughly 13, which were used in a naive Bayes classifier (R e1071). TCRdb applied fastp at Q25 and MiXCR to the public reads, then kept only in-frame beta chains. Identical CDR3 protein sequences are pooled into one entry, listed with their most common genes and DNA. The V and J calls were determined by TCRdb, not by the authors. A total of roughly 380,000 distinct CDR3 sequences appear in this sample, approximately 15% of them only once. In total, the top ten clones hold approximately 9.9% of the sample.

Relative to germline, V is 0 bases shorter and J is 4 bases shorter, with 13 bases between their ends. Taken from cysteine to phenylalanine, the CDR3 has 15 residues. The retained sequence is limited to the CDR3, 45 bases, with the frame set at the first base. Points on this clonotype: The specificity of this receptor is unknown. No clone much larger than this one lies a single base away; base qualities are absent.

Graves' hyperthyroidism was defined as stable when no progression to ophthalmopathy occurred over 18 months of follow-up. The hyperthyroidism patients were between 18 and 65 years old and newly diagnosed, with a disease duration of less than 2 months. Patients with uncontrolled infections, other autoimmune diseases, pregnancy or lactation were excluded. Clinical symptoms, serum thyroxine and TRAb, thyroid ultrasound, and orbital computed tomography formed the basis for the diagnoses. PBMCs were isolated from 10 ml of fresh peripheral blood by Ficoll-Paque density gradient centrifugation. Total RNA was extracted using Trizol reagent, and RNA quality was assessed on an Agilent 2100 Bioanalyzer.

The chain is encoded by TRBV12-3 or TRBV12-4 joined to TRBJ2-7; the D region may be TRBD1 or TRBD2, each matching 5 bases equally. Sequencing was carried out using blood. This clonotype was obtained from a woman in her sixties or seventies with Graves' hyperthyroidism. CDR3 protein: CASSLAGPIKYEQYF. The nucleotide sequence reads TGTGCCAGCAGTTTAGCGGGACCCATCAAGTACGAGCAGTACTTC.